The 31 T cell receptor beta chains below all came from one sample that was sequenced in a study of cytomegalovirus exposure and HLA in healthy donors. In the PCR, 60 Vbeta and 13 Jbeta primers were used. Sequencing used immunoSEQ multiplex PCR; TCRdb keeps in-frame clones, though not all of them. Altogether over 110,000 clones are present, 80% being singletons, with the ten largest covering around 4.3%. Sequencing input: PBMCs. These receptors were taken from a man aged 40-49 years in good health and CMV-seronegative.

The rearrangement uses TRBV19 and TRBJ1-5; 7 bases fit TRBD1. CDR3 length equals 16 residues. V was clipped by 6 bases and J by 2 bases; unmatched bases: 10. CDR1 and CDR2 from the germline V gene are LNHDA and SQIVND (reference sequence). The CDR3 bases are TGTGCCAGTAGAAGACAGGGATTAGCGGGCAATCAGCCCCAGCATTTT. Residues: CASRRQGLAGNQPQHF.

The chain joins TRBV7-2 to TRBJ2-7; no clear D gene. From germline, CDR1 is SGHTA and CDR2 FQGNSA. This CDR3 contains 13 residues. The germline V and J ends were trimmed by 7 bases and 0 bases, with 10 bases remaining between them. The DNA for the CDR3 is TGTGCCAGCACCGGGTTTTACTCCTACGAGCAGTACTTC. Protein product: CASTGFYSYEQYF.

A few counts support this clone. The CDR3, as DNA: TGTGCCAGCAGGTCAGGGGGCGCCGGTCAGCCCCAGCATTTT. Protein product: CASRSGGAGQPQHF. The rearrangement links TRBV28 to TRBJ1-5, with 8 bases matching TRBD1. The CDR3 sequence is 14 residues long. Germline V lookup: CDR1 MDHEN, CDR2 SYDVKM. V was clipped by 6 bases and J by 6 bases; unmatched bases: 7.

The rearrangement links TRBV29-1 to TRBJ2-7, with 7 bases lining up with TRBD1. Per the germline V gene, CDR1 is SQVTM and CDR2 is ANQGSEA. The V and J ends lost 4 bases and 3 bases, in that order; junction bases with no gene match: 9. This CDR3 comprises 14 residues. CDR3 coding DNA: TGCAGCGTTGTCCCGACAGGGCTCGTCTACGAGCAGTACTTC. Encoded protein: CSVVPTGLVYEQYF.

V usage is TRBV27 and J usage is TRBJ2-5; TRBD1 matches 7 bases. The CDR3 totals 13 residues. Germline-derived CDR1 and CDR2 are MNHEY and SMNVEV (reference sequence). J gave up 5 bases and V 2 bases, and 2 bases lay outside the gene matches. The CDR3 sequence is CASSLVTGETQYF. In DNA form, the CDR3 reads TGTGCCAGCAGTTTAGTGACAGGGGAGACCCAGTACTTC.

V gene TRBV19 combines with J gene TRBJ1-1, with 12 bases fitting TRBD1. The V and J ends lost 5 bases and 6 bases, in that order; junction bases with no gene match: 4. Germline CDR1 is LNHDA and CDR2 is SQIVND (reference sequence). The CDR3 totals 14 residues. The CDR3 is CASSEGQGAPEAFF. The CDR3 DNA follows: TGTGCCAGTAGTGAGGGACAGGGGGCGCCTGAAGCTTTCTTT. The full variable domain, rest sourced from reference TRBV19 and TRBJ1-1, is DGGITQSPKYLFRKEGQNVTLSCEQNLNHDAMYWYRQDPGQGLRLIYYSQIVNDFQKGDIAEGYSVSREKKESFPLTVTSAQKNPTAFYLCASSEGQGAPEAFFGQGTRLTVV.

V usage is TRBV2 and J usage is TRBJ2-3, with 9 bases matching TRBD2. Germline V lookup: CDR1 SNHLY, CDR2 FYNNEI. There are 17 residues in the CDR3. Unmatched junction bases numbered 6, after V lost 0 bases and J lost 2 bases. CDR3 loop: CASSEAGIAGVTDTQYF. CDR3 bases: TGTGCCAGCAGTGAAGCGGGGATAGCGGGGGTCACAGATACGCAGTATTTT. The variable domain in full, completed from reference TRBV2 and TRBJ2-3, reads EPEVTQTPSHQVTQMGQEVILRCVPISNHLYFYWYRQILGQKVEFLVSFYNNEISEKSEIFDDQFSVERPDGSNFTLKIRSTKLEDSAMYFCASSEAGIAGVTDTQYFGPGTRLTVL.

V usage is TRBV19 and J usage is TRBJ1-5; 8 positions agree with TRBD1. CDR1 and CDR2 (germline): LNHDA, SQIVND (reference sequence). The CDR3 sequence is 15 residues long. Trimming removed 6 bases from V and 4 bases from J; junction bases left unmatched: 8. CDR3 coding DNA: TGTGCCAGTAGGGAACAGGGGGTCGTTAATCAGCCCCAGCATTTT. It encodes CASREQGVVNQPQHF.

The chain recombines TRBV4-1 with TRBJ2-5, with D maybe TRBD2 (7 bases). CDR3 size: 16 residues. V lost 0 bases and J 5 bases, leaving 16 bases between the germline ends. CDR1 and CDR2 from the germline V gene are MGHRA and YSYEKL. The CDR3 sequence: CASSQEARGGQETQYF. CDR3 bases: TGCGCCAGCAGCCAAGAGGCGAGGGGGGGCCAGGAGACCCAGTACTTC.

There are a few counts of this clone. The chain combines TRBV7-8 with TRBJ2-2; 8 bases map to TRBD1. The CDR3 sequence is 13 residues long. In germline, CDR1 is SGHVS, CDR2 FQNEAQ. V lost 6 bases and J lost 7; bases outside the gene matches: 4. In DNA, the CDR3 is TGTGCCAGCAGTCAAGACAGGGGCGGGGAGCTGTTTTTT. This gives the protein CASSQDRGGELFF.

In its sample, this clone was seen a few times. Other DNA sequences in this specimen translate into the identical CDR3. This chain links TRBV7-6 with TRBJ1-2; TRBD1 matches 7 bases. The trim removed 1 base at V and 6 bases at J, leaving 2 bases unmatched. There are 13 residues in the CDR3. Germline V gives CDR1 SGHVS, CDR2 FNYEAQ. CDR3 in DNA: TGTGCCAGCAGCTTAGAGGGGGCAGATGGCTACACCTTC. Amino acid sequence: CASSLEGADGYTF. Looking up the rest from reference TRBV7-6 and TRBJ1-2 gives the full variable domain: GAGVSQSPRYKVTKRGQDVALRCDPISGHVSLYWYRQALGQGPEFLTYFNYEAQQDKSGLPNDRFSAERPEGSISTLTIQRTEQRDSAMYRCASSLEGADGYTFGSGTRLTVV.

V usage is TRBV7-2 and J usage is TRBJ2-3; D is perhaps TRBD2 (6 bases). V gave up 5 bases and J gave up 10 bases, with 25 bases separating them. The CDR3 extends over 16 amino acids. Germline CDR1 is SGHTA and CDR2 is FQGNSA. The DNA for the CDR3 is TGTGCCAGCAGCCTTACCCTCGGGGGAACCATCAAGGCGCAGTATTTT. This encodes CASSLTLGGTIKAQYF.

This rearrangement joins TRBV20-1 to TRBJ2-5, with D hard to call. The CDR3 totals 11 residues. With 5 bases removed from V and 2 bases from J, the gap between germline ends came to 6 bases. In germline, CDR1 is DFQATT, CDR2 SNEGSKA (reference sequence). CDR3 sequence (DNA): TGCAGTGCTGTCCCGCAAGAGACCCAGTACTTC. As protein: CSAVPQETQYF.

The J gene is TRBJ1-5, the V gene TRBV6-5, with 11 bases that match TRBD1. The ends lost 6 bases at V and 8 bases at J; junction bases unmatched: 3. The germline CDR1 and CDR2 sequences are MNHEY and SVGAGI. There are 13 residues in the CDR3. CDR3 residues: CASSRDRGEPQHF. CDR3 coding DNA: TGTGCCAGCAGCCGGGACAGGGGGGAGCCCCAGCATTTT.

CDR3 amino acids: CASSLSLAGGTDTQYF. CDR3 bases: TGCGCCAGCAGCTTGTCCCTGGCGGGGGGCACAGATACGCAGTATTTT. This chain uses TRBV5-1 with TRBJ2-3, with 7 bases matching TRBD2. V lost 1 base, J lost 1 base, and 6 bases stayed unmatched. CDR1 is SGHRS, CDR2 YFSETQ, per germline. This CDR3 comprises 16 residues.

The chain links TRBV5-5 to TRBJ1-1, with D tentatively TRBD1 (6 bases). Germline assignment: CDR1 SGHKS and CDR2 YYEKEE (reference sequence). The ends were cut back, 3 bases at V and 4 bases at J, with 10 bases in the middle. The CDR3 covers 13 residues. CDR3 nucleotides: TGTGCCAGCAGCTACAGGGTTGGCACTGAAGCTTTCTTT. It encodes CASSYRVGTEAFF.

Written as DNA, the CDR3 is TGTGCCAGCAGCTTAGTTGGGCAGACCTCCTACGAGCAGTACTTC. The encoded protein is CASSLVGQTSYEQYF. This chain links TRBV7-9 with TRBJ2-7, with D unclear. Germline loops: CDR1 SEHNR, CDR2 FQNEAQ (reference sequence). The CDR3 has 15 amino acids. V was pared by 1 base and J by 0 bases, with 10 bases between.

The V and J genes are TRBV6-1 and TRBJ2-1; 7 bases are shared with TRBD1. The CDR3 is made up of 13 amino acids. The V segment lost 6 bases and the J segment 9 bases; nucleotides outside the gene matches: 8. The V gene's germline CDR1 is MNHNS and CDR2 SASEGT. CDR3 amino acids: CASRAGGAGEQFF. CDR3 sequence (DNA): TGTGCCAGCAGAGCAGGGGGAGCAGGTGAGCAGTTCTTC.

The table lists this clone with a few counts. CDR3 sequence (DNA): TGTGCCAGTAGGAAGACAGGGATAAACACTGAAGCTTTCTTT. It yields the protein CASRKTGINTEAFF. The chain employs TRBV19 and TRBJ1-1; 7 bases are shared with TRBD1. V was pared by 6 bases and J by 2 bases, with 6 bases of the junction left unmatched. Germline CDR1 reads LNHDA; CDR2 reads SQIVND (reference sequence). The CDR3 length is 14 residues.

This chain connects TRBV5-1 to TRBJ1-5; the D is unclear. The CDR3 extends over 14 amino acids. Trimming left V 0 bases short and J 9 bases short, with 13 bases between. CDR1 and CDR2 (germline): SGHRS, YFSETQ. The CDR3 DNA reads TGCGCCAGCAGCTTGGAGGCGGGTGATCTGCCCCAGCATTTT. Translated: CASSLEAGDLPQHF.

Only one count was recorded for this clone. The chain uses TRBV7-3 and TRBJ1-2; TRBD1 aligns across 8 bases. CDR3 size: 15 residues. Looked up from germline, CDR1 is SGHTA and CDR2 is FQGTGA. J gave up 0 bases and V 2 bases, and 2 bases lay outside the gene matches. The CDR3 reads CASSLGQGPNYGYTF. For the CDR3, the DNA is TGTGCCAGCAGCTTAGGACAGGGCCCTAACTATGGCTACACCTTC.

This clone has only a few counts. CDR3 coding DNA: TGTGCCAGCAGCTTGGGGGGAGCTGGATTCTATAATTCACCCCTCCACTTT. Its translation is CASSLGGAGFYNSPLHF. The chain has TRBV7-2 and TRBJ1-6; maybe TRBD1 (5 bases). The germline gives CDR1 SGHTA, CDR2 FQGNSA. The CDR3 runs 17 residues. V was pared by 3 bases and J by 3 bases, with 15 bases between.

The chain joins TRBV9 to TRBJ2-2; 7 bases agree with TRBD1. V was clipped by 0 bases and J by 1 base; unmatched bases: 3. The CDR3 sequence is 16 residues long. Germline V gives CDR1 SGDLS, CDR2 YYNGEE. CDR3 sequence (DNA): TGTGCCAGCAGCGTAGTGGGACAGCGGAACACCGGGGAGCTGTTTTTT. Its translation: CASSVVGQRNTGELFF.

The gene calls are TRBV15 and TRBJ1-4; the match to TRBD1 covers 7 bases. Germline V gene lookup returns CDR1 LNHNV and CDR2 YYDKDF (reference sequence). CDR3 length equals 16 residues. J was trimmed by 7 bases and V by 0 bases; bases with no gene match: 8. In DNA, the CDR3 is TGTGCCACCAGCAGAGATAGGAGACAGGGCGGTGAAAAACTGTTTTTT. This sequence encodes CATSRDRRQGGEKLFF.

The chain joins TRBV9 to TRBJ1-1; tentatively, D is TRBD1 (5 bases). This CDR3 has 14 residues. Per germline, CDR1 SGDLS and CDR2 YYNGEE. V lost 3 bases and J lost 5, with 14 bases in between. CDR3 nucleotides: TGTGCCAGCAGCGCACTAGCCCAGGGAACTGAAGCTTTCTTT. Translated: CASSALAQGTEAFF.

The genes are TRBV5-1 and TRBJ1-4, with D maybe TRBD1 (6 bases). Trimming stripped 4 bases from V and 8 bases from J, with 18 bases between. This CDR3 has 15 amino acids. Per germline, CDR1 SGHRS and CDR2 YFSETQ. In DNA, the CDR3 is TGCGCCAGCAGCGACCGAGGGGGTTTGGGGGAAAAACTGTTTTTT. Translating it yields CASSDRGGLGEKLFF.

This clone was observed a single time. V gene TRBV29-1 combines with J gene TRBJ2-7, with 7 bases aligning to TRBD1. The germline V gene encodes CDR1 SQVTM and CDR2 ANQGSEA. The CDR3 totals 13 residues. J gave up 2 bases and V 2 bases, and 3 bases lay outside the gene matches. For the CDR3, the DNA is TGCAGCGTTGAATTGGGACAGACCTACGAGCAGTACTTC. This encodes CSVELGQTYEQYF.

CDR3 bases: TGCGCCAGCAGCTACACAGAAAACTATGGCTACACCTTC. Protein product: CASSYTENYGYTF. The chain uses TRBV10-2 and TRBJ1-2; the D is unclear. Germline loops: CDR1 WSHSY, CDR2 SAAADI. The CDR3 consists of 13 residues. V was pared by 6 bases and J by 2 bases, with 10 bases between.

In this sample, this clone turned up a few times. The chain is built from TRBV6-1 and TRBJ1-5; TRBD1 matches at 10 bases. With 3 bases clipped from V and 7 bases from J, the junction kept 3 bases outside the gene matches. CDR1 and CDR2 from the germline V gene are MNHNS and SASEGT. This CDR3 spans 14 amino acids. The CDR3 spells CASSETGGRQPQHF. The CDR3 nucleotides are TGTGCCAGCAGTGAGACAGGGGGCAGGCAGCCCCAGCATTTT.

Here the CDR3 DNA reads TGCGCCAGCAGCCCAGGGAACGGACGGATGAACACTGAAGCTTTCTTT. This encodes CASSPGNGRMNTEAFF. The chain couples TRBV4-3 to TRBJ1-1; possible D gene TRBD1, 5 bases. V was trimmed by 4 bases and J by 0 bases, leaving 15 bases between them. CDR3 length: 16 residues. Germline loops: CDR1 LGHNA, CDR2 YSLEER.

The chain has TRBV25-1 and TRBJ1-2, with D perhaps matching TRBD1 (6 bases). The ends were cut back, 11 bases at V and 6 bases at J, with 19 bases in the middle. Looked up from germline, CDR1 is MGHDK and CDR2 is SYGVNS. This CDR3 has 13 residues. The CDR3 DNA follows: TGTGCCCCACCCACAGGGCCCTCCAATGGCTACACCTTC. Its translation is CAPPTGPSNGYTF.